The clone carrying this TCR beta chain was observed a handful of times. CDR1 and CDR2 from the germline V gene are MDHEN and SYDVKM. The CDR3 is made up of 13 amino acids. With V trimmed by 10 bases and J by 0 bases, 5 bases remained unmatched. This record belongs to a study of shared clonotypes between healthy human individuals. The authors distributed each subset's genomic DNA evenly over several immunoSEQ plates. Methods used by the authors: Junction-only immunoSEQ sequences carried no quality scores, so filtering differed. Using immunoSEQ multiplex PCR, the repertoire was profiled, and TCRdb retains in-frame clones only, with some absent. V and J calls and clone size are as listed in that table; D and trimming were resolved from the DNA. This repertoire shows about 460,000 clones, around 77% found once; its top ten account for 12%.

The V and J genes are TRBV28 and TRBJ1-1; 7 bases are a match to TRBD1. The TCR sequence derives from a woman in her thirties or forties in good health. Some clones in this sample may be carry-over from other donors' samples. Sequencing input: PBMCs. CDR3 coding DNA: TGTGCCATCGCAACAGGGGTGAACACTGAAGCTTTCTTT. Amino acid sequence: CAIATGVNTEAFF.